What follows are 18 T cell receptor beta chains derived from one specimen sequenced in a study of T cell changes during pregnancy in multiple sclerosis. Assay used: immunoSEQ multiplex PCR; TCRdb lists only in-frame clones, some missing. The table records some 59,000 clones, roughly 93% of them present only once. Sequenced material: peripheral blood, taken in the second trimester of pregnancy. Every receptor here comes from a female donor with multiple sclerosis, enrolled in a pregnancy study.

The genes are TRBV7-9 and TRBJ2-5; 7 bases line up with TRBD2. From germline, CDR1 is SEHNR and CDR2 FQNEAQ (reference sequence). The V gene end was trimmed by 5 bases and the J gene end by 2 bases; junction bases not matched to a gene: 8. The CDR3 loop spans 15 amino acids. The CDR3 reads CASSPMGRAQETQYF. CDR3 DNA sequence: TGTGCCAGCAGCCCTATGGGGAGGGCTCAAGAGACCCAGTACTTC.

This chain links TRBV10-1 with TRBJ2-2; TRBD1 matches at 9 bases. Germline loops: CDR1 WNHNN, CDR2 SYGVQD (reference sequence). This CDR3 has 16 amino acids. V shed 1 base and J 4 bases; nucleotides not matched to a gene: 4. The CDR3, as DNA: TGCGCCAGCAGTGAGTTCGGGACAGGGTTCACCGGGGAGCTGTTTTTT. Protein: CASSEFGTGFTGELFF.

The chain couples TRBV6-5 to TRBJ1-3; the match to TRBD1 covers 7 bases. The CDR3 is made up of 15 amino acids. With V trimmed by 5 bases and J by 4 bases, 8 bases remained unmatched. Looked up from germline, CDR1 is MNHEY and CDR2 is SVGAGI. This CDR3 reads CASSRNQGGGNTIYF. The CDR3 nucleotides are TGTGCCAGCAGTCGCAACCAGGGGGGCGGAAACACCATATATTTT.

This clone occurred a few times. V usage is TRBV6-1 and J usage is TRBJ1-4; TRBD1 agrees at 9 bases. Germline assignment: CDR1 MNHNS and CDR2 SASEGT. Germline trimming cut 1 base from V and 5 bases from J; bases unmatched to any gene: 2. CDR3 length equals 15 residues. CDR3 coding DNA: TGTGCCAGCAGTGAAGTTGACAGGGGGAATGAAAAACTGTTTTTT. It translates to CASSEVDRGNEKLFF.

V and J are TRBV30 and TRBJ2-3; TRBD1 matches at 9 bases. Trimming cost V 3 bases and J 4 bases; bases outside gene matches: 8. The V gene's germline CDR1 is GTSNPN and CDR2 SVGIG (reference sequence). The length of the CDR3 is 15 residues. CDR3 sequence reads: CAWRQTGGSSDTQYF. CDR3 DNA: TGTGCCTGGAGACAGACAGGGGGGTCGTCAGATACGCAGTATTTT. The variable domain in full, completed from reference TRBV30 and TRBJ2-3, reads SQTIHQWPATLVQPVGSPLSLECTVEGTSNPNLYWYRQAAGRGLQLLFYSVGIGQISSEVPQNLSASRPQDRQFILSSKKLLLSDSGFYLCAWRQTGGSSDTQYFGPGTRLTVL.

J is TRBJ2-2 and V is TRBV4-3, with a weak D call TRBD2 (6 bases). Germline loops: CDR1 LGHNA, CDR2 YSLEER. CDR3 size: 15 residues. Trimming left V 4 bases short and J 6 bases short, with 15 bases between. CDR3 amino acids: CASSLEGLSPGELFF. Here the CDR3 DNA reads TGCGCCAGCAGCCTGGAGGGCCTGTCACCCGGGGAGCTGTTTTTT.

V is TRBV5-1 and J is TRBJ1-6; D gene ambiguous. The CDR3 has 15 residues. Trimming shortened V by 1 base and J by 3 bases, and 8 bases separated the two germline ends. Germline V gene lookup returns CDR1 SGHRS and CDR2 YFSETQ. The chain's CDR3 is CASSLTVLYNSPLHF. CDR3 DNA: TGCGCCAGCAGCTTGACAGTTCTCTATAATTCACCCCTCCACTTT.

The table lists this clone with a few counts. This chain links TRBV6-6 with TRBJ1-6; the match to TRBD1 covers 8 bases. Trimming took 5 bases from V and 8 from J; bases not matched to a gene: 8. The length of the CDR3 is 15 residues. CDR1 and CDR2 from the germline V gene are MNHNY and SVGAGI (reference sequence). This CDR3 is CASSLMTGVDSPLHF. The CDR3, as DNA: TGTGCCAGCAGTCTGATGACAGGGGTCGATTCACCCCTCCACTTT.

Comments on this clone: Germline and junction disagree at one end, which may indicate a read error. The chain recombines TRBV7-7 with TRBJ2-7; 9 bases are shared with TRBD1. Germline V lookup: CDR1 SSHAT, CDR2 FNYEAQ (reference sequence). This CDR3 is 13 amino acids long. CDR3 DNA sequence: TGTGCTAGCAGCTCGGACAGGGGCGGCGAGCAGTACTTC. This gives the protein CASSSDRGGEQYF.

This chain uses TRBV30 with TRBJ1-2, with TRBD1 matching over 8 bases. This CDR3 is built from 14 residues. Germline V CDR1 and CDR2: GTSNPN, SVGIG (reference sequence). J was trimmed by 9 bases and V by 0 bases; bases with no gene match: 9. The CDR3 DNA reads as TGTGCCTGGAGTGTATCAGCACAGGGGGGACGCTACACCTTC. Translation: CAWSVSAQGGRYTF.

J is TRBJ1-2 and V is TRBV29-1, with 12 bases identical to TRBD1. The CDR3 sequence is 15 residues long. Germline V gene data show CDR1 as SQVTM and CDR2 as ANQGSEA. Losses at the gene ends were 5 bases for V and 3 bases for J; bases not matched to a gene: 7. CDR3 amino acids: CSVSGTGGRDYGYTF. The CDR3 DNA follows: TGCAGCGTTTCCGGGACAGGGGGCCGGGACTATGGCTACACCTTC.

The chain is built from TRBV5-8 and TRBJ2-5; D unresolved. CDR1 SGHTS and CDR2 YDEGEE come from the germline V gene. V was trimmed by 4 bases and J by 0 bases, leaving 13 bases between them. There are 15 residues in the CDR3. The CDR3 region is CASSRRDLYQETQYF. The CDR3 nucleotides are TGTGCCAGCAGCCGGAGAGACCTGTACCAAGAGACCCAGTACTTC. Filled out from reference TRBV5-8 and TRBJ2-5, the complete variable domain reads EAGVTQSPTHLIKTRGQQATLRCSPISGHTSVYWYQQALGLGLQFLLWYDEGEERNRGNFPPRFSGRQFPNYSSELNVNALELEDSALYLCASSRRDLYQETQYFGPGTRLLVL.

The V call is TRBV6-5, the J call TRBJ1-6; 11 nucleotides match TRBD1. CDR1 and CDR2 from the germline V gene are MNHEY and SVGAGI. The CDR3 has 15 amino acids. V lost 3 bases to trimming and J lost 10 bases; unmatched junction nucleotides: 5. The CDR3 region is CASSYGQGANSPLHF. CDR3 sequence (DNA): TGTGCCAGCAGTTATGGACAGGGGGCTAACTCACCCCTCCACTTT.

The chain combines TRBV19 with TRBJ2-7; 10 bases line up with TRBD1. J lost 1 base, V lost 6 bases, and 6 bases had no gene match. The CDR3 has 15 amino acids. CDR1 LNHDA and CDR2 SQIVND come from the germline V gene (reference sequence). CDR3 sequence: CASSKGQGGSYEQYF. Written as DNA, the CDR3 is TGTGCCAGTAGCAAAGGACAGGGGGGATCCTACGAGCAGTACTTC.

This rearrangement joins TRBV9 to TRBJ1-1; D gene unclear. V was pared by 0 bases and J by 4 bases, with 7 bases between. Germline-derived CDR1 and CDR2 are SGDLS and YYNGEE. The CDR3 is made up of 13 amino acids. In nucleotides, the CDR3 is TGTGCCAGCAGCGTAGATAGCGGCACTGAAGCTTTCTTT. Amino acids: CASSVDSGTEAFF.

The CDR3 DNA reads as TGTGCCATCAGTCAGGTTTTCGCGAACACCGGGGAGCTGTTTTTT. The encoded protein is CAISQVFANTGELFF. The chain links TRBV10-3 to TRBJ2-2, with D hard to call. Germline V gene sequence: CDR1 ENHRY, CDR2 SYGVKD. Trimming pared 5 bases from V and 0 bases from J, leaving 10 bases between. The length of the CDR3 is 15 residues.

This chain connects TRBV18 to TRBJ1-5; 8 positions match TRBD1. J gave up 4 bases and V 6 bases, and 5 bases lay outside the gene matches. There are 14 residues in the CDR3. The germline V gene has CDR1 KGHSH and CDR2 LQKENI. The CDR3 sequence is CASSPTGANQPQHF. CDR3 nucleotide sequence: TGTGCCAGCTCCCCGACAGGGGCTAATCAGCCCCAGCATTTT.

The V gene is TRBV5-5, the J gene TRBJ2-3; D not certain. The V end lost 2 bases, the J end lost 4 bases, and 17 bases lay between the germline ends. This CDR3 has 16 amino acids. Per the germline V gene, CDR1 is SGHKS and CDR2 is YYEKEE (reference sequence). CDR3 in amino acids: CASSFSVRSPPDTQYF. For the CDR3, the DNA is TGTGCCAGCAGCTTCTCCGTTAGATCCCCCCCAGATACGCAGTATTTT.